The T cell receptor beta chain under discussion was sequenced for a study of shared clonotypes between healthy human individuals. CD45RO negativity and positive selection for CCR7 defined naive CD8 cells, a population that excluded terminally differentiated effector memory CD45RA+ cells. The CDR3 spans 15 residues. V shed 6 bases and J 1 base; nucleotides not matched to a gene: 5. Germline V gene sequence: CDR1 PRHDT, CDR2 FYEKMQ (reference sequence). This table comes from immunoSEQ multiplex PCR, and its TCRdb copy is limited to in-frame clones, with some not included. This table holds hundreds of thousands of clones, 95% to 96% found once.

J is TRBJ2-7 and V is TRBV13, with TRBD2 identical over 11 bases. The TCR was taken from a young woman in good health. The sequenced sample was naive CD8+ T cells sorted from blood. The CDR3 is CASRFSGRGSYEQYF. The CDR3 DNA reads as TGTGCCAGCAGGTTTAGCGGGAGGGGGTCCTACGAGCAGTACTTC.